Listed here is a single T cell receptor (beta chain). Its antigen is not identified. Deletions cut 0 bases from V and 9 bases from J, with 15 bases between. The CDR3 loop spans 16 amino acids. Germline CDR1 MNHEY, CDR2 SVGAGI. The record originates from a study of cytomegalovirus exposure and HLA in healthy donors. Study-wide results and caveats: Versus the approximately 700-donor mean, an Asian-associated ancestry cluster reportedly showed fewer N-insertions in a later analysis.

PCR amplification relied on 60 Vbeta primers (plus 13 Jbeta primers). The table came from immunoSEQ multiplex PCR; TCRdb's copy has only in-frame clones and leaves some out. The table records approximately 190,000 clones, more than 80% of them present only once. The chain recombines TRBV6-5 with TRBJ1-6; tentative D call: TRBD1 (6 bases). The sequencing sample was made of PBMCs. The clonotype was recovered from a woman aged 50 to 60 in good health and CMV-seropositive. CDR3 DNA: TGTGCCAGCAGTTACTCCGGCTGGGGGCGAGGTTCACCCCTCCACTTT. Its protein product is CASSYSGWGRGSPLHF.